The clone carrying this TCR beta chain was counted only a few times. Its antigen is not known. The record originates from a study of Graves' ophthalmopathy and Graves' hyperthyroidism. Study-level findings and limits: Most expanded clonotypes from thyroid (those above 0.001 frequency) were also found in blood.

The sequenced template was RNA, covering the TCR beta CDR3 region. First-round RT-PCR with HTBI primers preceded a second-round multiplex PCR. TCRdb re-called the multiplex PCR reads through MiXCR, storing one row per CDR3 protein. This repertoire shows more than 550,000 distinct CDR3 sequences, about two fifths found once; its top ten account for over 2.5%. Trimming took 0 bases from V and 2 from J; bases not matched to a gene: 7. There are 16 residues in the CDR3. Germline loops: CDR1 SGDLS, CDR2 YYNGEE. Where ophthalmopathy was present, donors had moderate-to-severe activity, CAS ≥3, NOSPECS ≥4 and duration under 3 months.

The chain has TRBV9 and TRBJ1-2, with 7 positions matching TRBD1. Material: peripheral blood. The receptor was isolated from an adult man with Graves' ophthalmopathy. The CDR3 region is CASSVEPDRSNYGYTF. In DNA form, the CDR3 reads TGTGCCAGCAGCGTAGAGCCGGACAGGAGCAACTATGGCTACACCTTC.